The 4 T cell receptor beta chains below were found in one sample sequenced in a study of response to subunit inactivated influenza vaccine. TCRdb independently ran MiXCR on the RT-PCR reads; one entry per CDR3 protein. The sample contains 500,000 to 700,000 distinct CDR3 sequences, roughly 23% of which appear only once. The sample was also linked to a second study, of T cells expressing NK-cell markers. From that report: Template switching by 5'RACE with UMIs generated the TCR beta cDNA.

Sequenced material: CD4+ T cells sorted from PBMCs, taken 12 days after vaccination. Receptors originate from a man over 45 who received an inactivated influenza vaccine.

The chain combines TRBV12-3 or TRBV12-4 with TRBJ2-2; tentative D call: TRBD2 (6 bases). Between the trimmed V and J ends, which lost 3 bases and 6 bases, there was a span of 11 bases. This CDR3 has 14 amino acids. This CDR3 reads CASSLVREAGELFF. As DNA, the CDR3 is TGTGCCAGCAGTTTGGTCAGGGAGGCCGGGGAGCTGTTTTTT.

The V call is TRBV4-1, the J call TRBJ2-5; weak D call: TRBD1 (5 bases). The V end was cut by 0 bases, the J end by 7 bases, with 15 bases between. The CDR3 is made up of 15 amino acids. Germline V gives CDR1 MGHRA, CDR2 YSYEKL. CDR3 in DNA: TGCGCCAGCAGCCAAGATTGGCAGGGAACAGGGACCCAGTACTTC. This translates into CASSQDWQGTGTQYF.

The rearrangement links TRBV5-1 to TRBJ1-2; 8 bases are a match to TRBD1. Germline loops: CDR1 SGHRS, CDR2 YFSETQ. V gave up 0 bases and J gave up 3 bases; unmatched junction bases: 4. The CDR3 covers 15 residues. In nucleotides, the CDR3 is TGCGCCAGCAGCTTGGGACAGGGGATTGACTATGGCTACACCTTC. Amino acid sequence: CASSLGQGIDYGYTF.

This clonotype showed up just a few times. The chain employs TRBV5-1 and TRBJ1-5; the D gene is possibly TRBD1 (5 bases). The CDR3 covers 15 residues. Looked up from germline, CDR1 is SGHRS and CDR2 is YFSETQ. Trimming removed 4 bases at V and 9 bases at J, with 20 bases between. The CDR3 DNA follows: TGCGCCAGCAGCATAGGATATCTGGGGACTGGGCCCCAGCATTTT. Its translation is CASSIGYLGTGPQHF. The full variable domain, with the rest looked up from reference TRBV5-1 and TRBJ1-5, is KAGVTQTPRYLIKTRGQQVTLSCSPISGHRSVSWYQQTPGQGLQFLFEYFSETQRNKGNFPGRFSGRQFSNSRSEMNVSTLELGDSALYLCASSIGYLGTGPQHFGDGTRLSIL.